This TCR beta chain derives from a study of identical twins. Notes on the study in general: Researchers reported excess low generation probability among twin-shared out-of-frame alpha sequences.

As for this clonotype: Its antigen is still unknown.

TCRdb fed the 5' RACE reads into MiXCR, producing one record per CDR3 protein. The data contain roughly 720,000 distinct CDR3 sequences, about 18% of them singletons. These same records also appear under a second study, on T cells expressing NK-cell markers. That paper notes: Researchers got TCR beta repertoires out of sorted CD3+CD56+NKG2C+, CD3+CD56+NKG2C- and CD3+CD56-NKG2C+ T cells. Of CD8+ T cells, about 1.0-8% belonged to dominant NKG2C+ clonotypes in roughly six donors.

This receptor was obtained from a woman under 30 in good health. The sequenced sample was PBMCs.

CDR3 residues: CASNLPGQGAHNEQFF. The CDR3 bases are TGTGCCAGCAACTTACCGGGACAGGGGGCCCACAATGAGCAGTTCTTC. J is TRBJ2-1 and V is TRBV27, with TRBD1 identical over 12 bases. V lost 7 bases, J lost 5 bases, and 9 bases stayed unmatched. Germline V lookup: CDR1 MNHEY, CDR2 SMNVEV (reference sequence). This CDR3 has 16 residues.